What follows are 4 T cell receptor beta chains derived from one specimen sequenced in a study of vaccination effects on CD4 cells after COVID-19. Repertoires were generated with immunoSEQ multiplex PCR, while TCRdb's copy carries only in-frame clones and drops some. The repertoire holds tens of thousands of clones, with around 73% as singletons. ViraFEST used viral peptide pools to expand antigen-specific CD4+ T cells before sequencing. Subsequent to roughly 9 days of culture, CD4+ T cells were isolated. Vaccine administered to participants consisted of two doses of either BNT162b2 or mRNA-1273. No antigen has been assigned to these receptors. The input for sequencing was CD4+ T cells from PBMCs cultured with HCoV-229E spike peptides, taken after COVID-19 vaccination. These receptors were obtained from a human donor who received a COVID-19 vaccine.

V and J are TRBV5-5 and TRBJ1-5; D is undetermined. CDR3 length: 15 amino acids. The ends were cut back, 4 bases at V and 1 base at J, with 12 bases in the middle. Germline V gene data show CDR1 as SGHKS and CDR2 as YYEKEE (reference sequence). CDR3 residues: CASSPGQISNQPQHF. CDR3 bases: TGTGCCAGCAGCCCGGGCCAGATAAGCAATCAGCCCCAGCATTTT. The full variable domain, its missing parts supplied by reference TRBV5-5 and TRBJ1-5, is DAGVTQSPTHLIKTRGQQVTLRCSPISGHKSVSWYQQVLGQGPQFIFQYYEKEERGRGNFPDRFSARQFPNYSSELNVNALLLGDSALYLCASSPGQISNQPQHFGDGTRLSIL.

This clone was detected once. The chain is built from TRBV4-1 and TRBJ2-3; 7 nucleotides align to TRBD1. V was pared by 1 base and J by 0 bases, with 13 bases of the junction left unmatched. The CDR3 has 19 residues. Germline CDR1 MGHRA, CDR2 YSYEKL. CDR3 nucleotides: TGCGCCAGCAGCCAAGTCTTTAGAATCGGACAGGCTAGCACAGATACGCAGTATTTT. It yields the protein CASSQVFRIGQASTDTQYF.

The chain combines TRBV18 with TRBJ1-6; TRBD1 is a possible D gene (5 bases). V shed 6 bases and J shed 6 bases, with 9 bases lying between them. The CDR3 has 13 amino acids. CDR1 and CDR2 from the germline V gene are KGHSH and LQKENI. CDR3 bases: TGTGCCAGCTCCCCGACAGTTAATTCACCCCTCCACTTT. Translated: CASSPTVNSPLHF.

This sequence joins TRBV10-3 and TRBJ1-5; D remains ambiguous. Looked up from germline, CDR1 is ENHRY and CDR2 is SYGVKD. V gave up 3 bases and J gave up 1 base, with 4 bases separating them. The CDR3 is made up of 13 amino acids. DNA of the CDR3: TGTGCCATCAGTGACAGAAGCAATCAGCCCCAGCATTTT. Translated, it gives CAISDRSNQPQHF.